Listed here is a single TCR beta chain. Its cognate antigen is unknown. The source of the sample is a study of shared clonotypes between healthy human individuals. With V trimmed by 4 bases and J by 1 base, 11 bases remained unmatched. The CDR3 has 17 amino acids. Germline-derived CDR1 and CDR2 are MGHRA and YSYEKL. Study-level results: Richness estimates generally favored naive over memory subsets. What rarefaction showed was incomplete sorted-subset sequencing despite large depth. Sharing of clonotypes among donors was expected to vary with sequencing depth.

Produced via immunoSEQ multiplex PCR; TCRdb's table is partial and in-frame only. The sample yields over 2 million clones, 85% to 95% seen once. The sequenced material came from naive CD4+ T cells sorted from blood. Subset reported: CD45RA+ positively selected. This receptor was obtained from a man younger than 35 in good health. This chain links TRBV4-1 with TRBJ2-5, with TRBD2 matching 8 bases. CDR3 nucleotide sequence: TGCGCCAGCAGCCCCTACGTTGGGCGGGGGGTCCAAGAGACCCAGTACTTC. The encoded protein is CASSPYVGRGVQETQYF.